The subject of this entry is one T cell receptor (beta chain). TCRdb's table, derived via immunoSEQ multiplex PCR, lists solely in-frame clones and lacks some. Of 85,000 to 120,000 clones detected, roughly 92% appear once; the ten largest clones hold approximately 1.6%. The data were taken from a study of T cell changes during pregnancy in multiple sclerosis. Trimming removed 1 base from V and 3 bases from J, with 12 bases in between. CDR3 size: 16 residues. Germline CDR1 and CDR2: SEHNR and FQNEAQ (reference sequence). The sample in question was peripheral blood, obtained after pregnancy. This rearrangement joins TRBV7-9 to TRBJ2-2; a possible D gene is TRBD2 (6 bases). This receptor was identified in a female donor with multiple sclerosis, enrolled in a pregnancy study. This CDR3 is CASSLGGDGDTGELFF. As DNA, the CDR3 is TGTGCCAGCAGCTTAGGCGGGGATGGTGACACCGGGGAGCTGTTTTTT.